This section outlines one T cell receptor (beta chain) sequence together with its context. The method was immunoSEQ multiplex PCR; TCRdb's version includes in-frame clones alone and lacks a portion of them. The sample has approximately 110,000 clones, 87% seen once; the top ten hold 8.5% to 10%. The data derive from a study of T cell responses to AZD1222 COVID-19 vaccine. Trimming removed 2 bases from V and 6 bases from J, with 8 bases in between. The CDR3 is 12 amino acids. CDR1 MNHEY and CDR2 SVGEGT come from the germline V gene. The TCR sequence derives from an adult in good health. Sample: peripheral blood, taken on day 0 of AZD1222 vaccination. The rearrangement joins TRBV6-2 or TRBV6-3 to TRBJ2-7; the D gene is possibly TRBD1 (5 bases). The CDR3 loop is CASSYAGFEQYF. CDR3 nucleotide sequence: TGTGCCAGCAGTTACGCAGGGTTCGAGCAGTACTTC.